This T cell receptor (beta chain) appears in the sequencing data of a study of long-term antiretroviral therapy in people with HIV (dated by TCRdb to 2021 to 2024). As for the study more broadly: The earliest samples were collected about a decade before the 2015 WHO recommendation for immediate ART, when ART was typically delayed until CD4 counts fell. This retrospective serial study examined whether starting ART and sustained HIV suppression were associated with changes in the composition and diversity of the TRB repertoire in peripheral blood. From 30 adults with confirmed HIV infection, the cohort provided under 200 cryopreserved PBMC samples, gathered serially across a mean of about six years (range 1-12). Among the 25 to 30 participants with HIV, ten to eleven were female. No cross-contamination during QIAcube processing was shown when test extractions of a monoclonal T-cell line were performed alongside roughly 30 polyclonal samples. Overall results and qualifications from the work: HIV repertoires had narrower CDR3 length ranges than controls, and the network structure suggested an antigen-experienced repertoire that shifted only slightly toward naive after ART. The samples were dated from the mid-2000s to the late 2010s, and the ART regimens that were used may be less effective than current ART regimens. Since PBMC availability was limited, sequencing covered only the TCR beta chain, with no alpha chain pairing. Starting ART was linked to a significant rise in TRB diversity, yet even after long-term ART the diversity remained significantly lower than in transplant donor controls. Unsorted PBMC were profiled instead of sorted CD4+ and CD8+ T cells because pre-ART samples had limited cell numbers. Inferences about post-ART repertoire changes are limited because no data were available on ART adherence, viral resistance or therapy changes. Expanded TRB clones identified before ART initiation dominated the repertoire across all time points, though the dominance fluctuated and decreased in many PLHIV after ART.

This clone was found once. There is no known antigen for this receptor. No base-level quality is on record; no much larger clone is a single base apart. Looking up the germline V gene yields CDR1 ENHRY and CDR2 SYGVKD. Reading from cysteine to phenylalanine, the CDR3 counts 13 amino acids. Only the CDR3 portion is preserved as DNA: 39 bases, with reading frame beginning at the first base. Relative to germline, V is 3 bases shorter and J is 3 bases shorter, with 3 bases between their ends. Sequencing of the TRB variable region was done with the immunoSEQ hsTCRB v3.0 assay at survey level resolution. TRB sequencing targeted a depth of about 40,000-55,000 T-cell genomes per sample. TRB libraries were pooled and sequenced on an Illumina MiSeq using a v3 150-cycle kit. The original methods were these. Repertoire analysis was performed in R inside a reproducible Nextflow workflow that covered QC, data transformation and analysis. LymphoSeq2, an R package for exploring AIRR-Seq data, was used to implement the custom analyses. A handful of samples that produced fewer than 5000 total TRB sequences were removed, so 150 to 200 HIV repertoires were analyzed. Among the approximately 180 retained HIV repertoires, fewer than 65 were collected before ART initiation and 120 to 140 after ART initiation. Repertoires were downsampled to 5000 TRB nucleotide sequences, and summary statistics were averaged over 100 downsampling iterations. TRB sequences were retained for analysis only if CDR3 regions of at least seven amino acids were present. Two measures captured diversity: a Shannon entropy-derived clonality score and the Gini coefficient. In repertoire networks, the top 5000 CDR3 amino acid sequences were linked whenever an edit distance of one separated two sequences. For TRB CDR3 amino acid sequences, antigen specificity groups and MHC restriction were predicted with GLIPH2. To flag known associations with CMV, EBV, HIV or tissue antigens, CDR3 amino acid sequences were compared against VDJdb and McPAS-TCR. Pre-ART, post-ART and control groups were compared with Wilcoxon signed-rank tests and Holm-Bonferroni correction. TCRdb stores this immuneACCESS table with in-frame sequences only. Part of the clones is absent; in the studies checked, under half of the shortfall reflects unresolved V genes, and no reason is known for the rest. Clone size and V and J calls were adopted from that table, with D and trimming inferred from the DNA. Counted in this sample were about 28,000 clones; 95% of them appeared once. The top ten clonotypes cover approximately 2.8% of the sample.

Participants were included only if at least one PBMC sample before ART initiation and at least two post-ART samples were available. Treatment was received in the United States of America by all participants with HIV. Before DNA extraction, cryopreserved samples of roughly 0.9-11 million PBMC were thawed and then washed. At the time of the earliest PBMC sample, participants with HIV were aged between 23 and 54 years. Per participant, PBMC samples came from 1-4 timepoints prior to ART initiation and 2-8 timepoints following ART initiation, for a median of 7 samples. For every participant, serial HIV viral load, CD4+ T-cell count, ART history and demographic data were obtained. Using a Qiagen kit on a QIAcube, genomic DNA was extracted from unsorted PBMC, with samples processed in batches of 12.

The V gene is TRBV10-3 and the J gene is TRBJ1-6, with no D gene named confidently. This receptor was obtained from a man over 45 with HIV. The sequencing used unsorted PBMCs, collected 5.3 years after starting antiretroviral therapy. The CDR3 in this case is CAISDGYNSPLHF. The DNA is TGTGCCATCAGTGACGGCTATAATTCACCCCTCCACTTT.